This T cell receptor (beta chain) was obtained from a study of blood T cell repertoires in COVID-19. Trimming pared 0 bases from V and 0 bases from J, leaving 9 bases between. Germline lookup yields CDR1 MGHRA and CDR2 YSYEKL. The CDR3 contains 16 residues. Profiled with immunoSEQ multiplex PCR; TCRdb holds only in-frame clones, not every one. The sample carries 200,000 to 300,000 clones, roughly 84% recorded once. A few counts support this clone. The clonotype comes from a man between 60 and 75 years old with acute or convalescent COVID-19. V is TRBV4-1 and J is TRBJ1-3; no reliable D call. Sequenced: peripheral blood. The CDR3 coding sequence is TGCGCCAGCAGCCAAGATGGCCTTGACTCTGGAAACACCATATATTTT. Encoded protein: CASSQDGLDSGNTIYF.